The 25 T cell receptor beta chains listed next were all sequenced from one sample in a study of blood T cell repertoires in COVID-19. This table comes from immunoSEQ multiplex PCR, and its TCRdb copy is limited to in-frame clones, with some not included. The sample has tens of thousands of clones; under 90% are singletons. Input material: peripheral blood. Every receptor here comes from a man aged 50 to 59 with active COVID-19.

The chain couples TRBV19 to TRBJ2-1, with 16 bases identical to TRBD2. CDR1 LNHDA and CDR2 SQIVND come from the germline V gene (reference sequence). V was pared by 4 bases and J by 5 bases, with 8 bases of the junction left unmatched. The CDR3 has 18 residues. CDR3 residues: CASSKGLAGGSWNNEQFF. The CDR3 DNA follows: TGTGCCAGTAGTAAGGGACTAGCGGGAGGGAGTTGGAACAATGAGCAGTTCTTC.

This clone came up a few times. The rearrangement joins TRBV4-2 to TRBJ2-7, with TRBD1 matching over 8 bases. Germline CDR1 reads LGHNA; CDR2 reads YNFKEQ. The CDR3 is 16 amino acids. Trimming at V came to 0 bases and at J to 5 bases, leaving 9 bases not matched to a gene. CDR3: CASSQDGGTGGHEQYF. Written as DNA, the CDR3 is TGTGCCAGCAGCCAAGATGGGGGTACAGGGGGTCACGAGCAGTACTTC.

This sequence joins TRBV30 and TRBJ1-4; weak D call: TRBD1 (5 bases). The germline gives CDR1 GTSNPN, CDR2 SVGIG (reference sequence). With 4 bases removed from V and 1 base from J, the gap between germline ends came to 7 bases. This CDR3 comprises 13 residues. CDR3 protein: CAWNQGTNEKLFF. In DNA form, the CDR3 reads TGTGCCTGGAACCAGGGAACTAATGAAAAACTGTTTTTT.

The chain carries TRBV19 and TRBJ2-1, with D possibly TRBD2 on 6 matching bases. This CDR3 region has 19 residues. Trimming cost V 3 bases and J 1 base, with 22 bases left between them. Germline V CDR1 and CDR2: LNHDA, SQIVND (reference sequence). The CDR3: CASSMVGLASPPSYNEQFF. The CDR3 DNA reads TGTGCCAGTAGTATGGTAGGGCTAGCGAGCCCTCCTTCCTACAATGAGCAGTTCTTC.

As DNA, the CDR3 is TGTGCCAGCAGTTTAAATGGACAGCTGAACACTGAAGCTTTCTTT. Its protein product is CASSLNGQLNTEAFF. The chain has TRBV27 and TRBJ1-1; possible D gene TRBD1, 6 bases. Deletions cut 2 bases from V and 0 bases from J, with 10 bases between. CDR1 and CDR2 from the germline V gene are MNHEY and SMNVEV (reference sequence). The CDR3 is made up of 15 amino acids.

The chain carries TRBV6-2 or TRBV6-3 and TRBJ2-7; a weak D match, TRBD2 (5 bases). Trimming removed 3 bases from V and 5 bases from J, with 14 bases in between. Germline values: CDR1 MNHEY, CDR2 SVGEGT. This CDR3 spans 14 amino acids. CDR3 coding DNA: TGTGCCAGCAGTTATGGTGGGAGTGTCCACGAGCAGTACTTC. This translates into CASSYGGSVHEQYF.

This clone occurred once. The chain links TRBV6-6 to TRBJ1-5; TRBD1 aligns across 9 bases. The CDR3 consists of 16 residues. Germline loops: CDR1 MNHNY, CDR2 SVGAGI (reference sequence). The V segment lost 5 bases and the J segment 2 bases; nucleotides outside the gene matches: 7. The CDR3 sequence: CASSPQTGGGNQPQHF. The CDR3 bases are TGTGCCAGCAGTCCCCAGACAGGGGGAGGCAATCAGCCCCAGCATTTT.

The chain combines TRBV11-2 with TRBJ2-3, with D maybe TRBD2 (5 bases). Germline lookup yields CDR1 SGHAT and CDR2 FQNNGV. CDR3 size: 13 residues. V lost 4 bases and J 14 bases, leaving 19 bases between the germline ends. CDR3 region: CASSSPTSFYGYF. CDR3 in DNA: TGTGCCAGCAGCTCACCCACTAGTTTTTACGGGTATTTT.

The gene calls are TRBV13 and TRBJ2-7, with a tentative D call TRBD2 (5 bases). V lost 5 bases and J 4 bases, leaving 12 bases between the germline ends. This CDR3 has 13 amino acids. Looked up from germline, CDR1 is PRHDT and CDR2 is FYEKMQ (reference sequence). CDR3 protein: CASSGGRFYEQYF. The CDR3 DNA reads TGTGCCAGCAGCGGAGGCCGATTTTACGAGCAGTACTTC.

The table lists this clone with a few counts. The CDR3 region has the DNA TGTGCCAGCAGCACACTAGCGGGGACAACAGATACGCAGTATTTT. Translated, it gives CASSTLAGTTDTQYF. The chain couples TRBV9 to TRBJ2-3; 10 positions match TRBD2. Trimming took 4 bases from V and 3 from J; bases not matched to a gene: 5. Germline CDR1 SGDLS, CDR2 YYNGEE. This CDR3 has 15 amino acids.

The rearrangement joins TRBV6-6 to TRBJ2-7; 9 bases are a match to TRBD2. Germline V CDR1 and CDR2: MNHNY, SVGAGI (reference sequence). J was trimmed by 4 bases and V by 7 bases; bases with no gene match: 2. This CDR3 contains 12 residues. DNA for the CDR3: TGTGCCAGCATTGCGGGAGGGTACGAGCAGTACTTC. It specifies CASIAGGYEQYF.

This clone has a handful of counts. The chain is built from TRBV4-3 and TRBJ2-7, with D maybe TRBD2 (5 bases). V gave up 0 bases and J gave up 6 bases, with 12 bases separating them. Germline loops: CDR1 LGHNA, CDR2 YSLEER. This CDR3 has 14 amino acids. In DNA form, the CDR3 reads TGCGCCAGCAGCCAAGAAAGAGTGGCGGGCGAGCAGTACTTC. Translated: CASSQERVAGEQYF.

The CDR3 nucleotides are TGCGCCAGCAGCTTGGGGACAGGGAGCAATCAGCCCCAGCATTTT. Residues: CASSLGTGSNQPQHF. The chain uses TRBV5-1 and TRBJ1-5, with 8 bases matching TRBD1. The germline CDR1 and CDR2 sequences are SGHRS and YFSETQ. The CDR3 loop spans 15 amino acids. Germline trimming cut 0 bases from V and 1 base from J; bases unmatched to any gene: 0.

J is TRBJ2-7 and V is TRBV10-2, with 9 bases aligning to TRBD2. With 6 bases clipped from V and 5 bases from J, the junction kept 5 bases outside the gene matches. This CDR3 is 13 amino acids long. Germline V CDR1 and CDR2: WSHSY, SAAADI. The CDR3 region is CASSGTSFHEQYF. CDR3 in DNA: TGCGCCAGCAGCGGGACTAGCTTTCACGAGCAGTACTTC.

V is TRBV27 and J is TRBJ2-1; the match to TRBD1 covers 7 bases. The germline gives CDR1 MNHEY, CDR2 SMNVEV (reference sequence). The V and J ends lost 1 base and 9 bases, in that order; junction bases with no gene match: 6. CDR3 length: 14 residues. In DNA, the CDR3 is TGTGCCAGCAGTTTATGGGACAGTCGTAGTGAGCAGTTCTTC. This encodes CASSLWDSRSEQFF.

This clone was picked up one time. The rearrangement joins TRBV28 to TRBJ1-2, with unresolved D. The V end lost 7 bases, the J end lost 3 bases, and 18 bases lay between the germline ends. Per the germline V gene, CDR1 is MDHEN and CDR2 is SYDVKM. The CDR3 has 15 amino acids. CDR3 in DNA: TGTGCCAGCACCCTTACTAATCCGCGACACTATGGCTACACCTTC. Its translation is CASTLTNPRHYGYTF.

J is TRBJ1-1 and V is TRBV3-1 (or the pseudogene TRBV3-2); maybe TRBD1 (5 bases). CDR1 is LGHDT and CDR2 is YNNKEL in the germline V gene (reference sequence). This CDR3 has 16 residues. The ends were cut back, 0 bases at V and 8 bases at J, with 19 bases in the middle. The CDR3 region has the DNA TGTGCCAGCAGCCAAGATAGGGGCCACTACGGAGGGGAAGCTTTCTTT. As protein: CASSQDRGHYGGEAFF.

As to this clone: A junction boundary mismatches the germline segment, possibly from a read error. The V and J genes are TRBV27 and TRBJ1-2; no reliable D call. The CDR3 covers 13 residues. The germline CDR1 and CDR2 sequences are MNHEY and SMNVEV (reference sequence). CDR3 coding DNA: TGTGCCAGCAGTTTTCTCGACAACTCTGGCTACACCTTC. It specifies CASSFLDNSGYTF.

This chain links TRBV2 with TRBJ2-7; 11 bases map to TRBD2. The CDR3 is 14 residues long. V was pared by 4 bases and J by 5 bases, with 4 bases of the junction left unmatched. Germline values: CDR1 SNHLY, CDR2 FYNNEI. The CDR3 here is CASSGLAGFHEQYF. The DNA of the CDR3 is TGTGCCAGCAGTGGACTAGCGGGATTCCACGAGCAGTACTTC. The whole variable domain, remainder taken from reference TRBV2 and TRBJ2-7, is EPEVTQTPSHQVTQMGQEVILRCVPISNHLYFYWYRQILGQKVEFLVSFYNNEISEKSEIFDDQFSVERPDGSNFTLKIRSTKLEDSAMYFCASSGLAGFHEQYFGPGTRLTVT.

This sequence joins TRBV30 and TRBJ1-5; TRBD1 might be the D (5 bases). This CDR3 has 14 residues. V was cut by 0 bases and J by 5 bases, with 11 bases left in between. Germline V lookup: CDR1 GTSNPN, CDR2 SVGIG (reference sequence). CDR3 coding DNA: TGTGCCTGGAGTGTATGGGGGGATTATCAGCCCCAGCATTTT. Protein sequence: CAWSVWGDYQPQHF.

The genes are TRBV19 and TRBJ2-2, with TRBD2 matching over 7 bases. The trim removed 0 bases at V and 5 bases at J, leaving 9 bases unmatched. Germline CDR1 reads LNHDA; CDR2 reads SQIVND (reference sequence). CDR3 size: 17 residues. The CDR3: CASSIDLTSRRTGELFF. In DNA form, the CDR3 reads TGTGCCAGTAGTATAGATCTGACTAGCCGTAGAACCGGGGAGCTGTTTTTT.

The V and J genes are TRBV28 and TRBJ2-7; maybe TRBD1 (6 bases). With 2 bases removed from V and 6 bases from J, the gap between germline ends came to 14 bases. In germline, CDR1 is MDHEN, CDR2 SYDVKM. This CDR3 comprises 14 residues. The CDR3 coding sequence is TGTGCCAGCAGTTTAAGATGGACAGCATCCGAGCAGTACTTC. Its translation is CASSLRWTASEQYF.

The CDR3, as DNA: TGTGCCTGGAGTGTCTTCCGCACTGAAGCTTTCTTT. This translates into CAWSVFRTEAFF. J is TRBJ1-1 and V is TRBV30; D not resolved. Germline-derived CDR1 and CDR2 are GTSNPN and SVGIG (reference sequence). V was shortened by 0 bases and J by 4 bases, with 6 bases between the two germline ends. The length of the CDR3 is 12 residues. Supplemented by reference TRBV30 and TRBJ1-1, the full variable domain reads SQTIHQWPATLVQPVGSPLSLECTVEGTSNPNLYWYRQAAGRGLQLLFYSVGIGQISSEVPQNLSASRPQDRQFILSSKKLLLSDSGFYLCAWSVFRTEAFFGQGTRLTVV.

The gene calls are TRBV4-2 and TRBJ2-1; 13 bases align to TRBD2. J was trimmed by 10 bases and V by 7 bases; bases with no gene match: 4. Germline V lookup: CDR1 LGHNA, CDR2 YNFKEQ. The CDR3 is made up of 13 amino acids. CDR3 bases: TGTGCCAGCATCGGGACTAGCGGGACCGAGCAGTTCTTC. Translating gives CASIGTSGTEQFF.

This chain joins TRBV6-2 or TRBV6-3 and TRBJ2-5; D possibly corresponds to TRBD1 (6 bases). The germline gives CDR1 MNHEY, CDR2 SVGEGT. CDR3 length equals 14 residues. Trimming took off 5 bases at V and 5 bases at J, with 15 bases between the two ends. In DNA form, the CDR3 reads TGTGCCAGCAGTCACACAGGGCCGGCCGAGACCCAGTACTTC. It is translated as CASSHTGPAETQYF.